This entry lists 32 T cell receptor beta chains sequenced from one sample in a study of post-analysis software for immune sequencing data. Study-wide findings and caveats: Roughly 5 TRBV segments, TRBV5-6, TRBV5-1 and TRBV20-1 among them, were found more frequent in patients than controls.

Unique molecular identifiers were built into the TCR beta cDNA libraries. TCRdb passed the PCR reads through MiXCR, listing each CDR3 protein once. This table has 500,000 to 600,000 distinct CDR3 sequences, about 40% appearing once. Which antigens these TCRs recognize remains unknown. The sequenced material came from blood. These receptor sequences come from a girl aged 5-17 years with multiple sclerosis.

The J gene is TRBJ1-5, the V gene TRBV12-3 or TRBV12-4, with no clear D. The CDR3 is 12 residues long. The ends were cut back, 2 bases at V and 10 bases at J, with 9 bases in the middle. The CDR3: CASSLYTAPQHF. The CDR3 DNA is TGTGCCAGCAGTTTATACACGGCCCCCCAGCATTTT.

The V and J genes are TRBV4-1 and TRBJ2-6, with D hard to call. V lost 4 bases and J 0 bases, leaving 7 bases between the germline ends. CDR1 and CDR2 (germline): MGHRA, YSYEKL. The CDR3 length is 15 residues. The CDR3 DNA follows: TGCGCCAGCAGCCCTTATTTCTCTGGGGCCAACGTCCTGACTTTC. This encodes CASSPYFSGANVLTF.

This chain connects TRBV6-4 to TRBJ1-4; D unclear. Germline CDR1 MRHNA, CDR2 SNTAGT. V lost 2 bases to trimming and J lost 8 bases, with 15 bases between them. This CDR3 has 15 residues. The CDR3 sequence: CASSDVGREGEKLFF. The CDR3 DNA is TGTGCCAGCAGTGACGTAGGCCGTGAAGGAGAAAAACTGTTTTTT.

In this sample, this clonotype turned up a few times. The V call is TRBV7-9, the J call TRBJ1-1; possibly TRBD1 for D (5 bases). V gave up 5 bases and J gave up 0 bases, with 13 bases separating them. The CDR3 runs 15 residues. Per germline, CDR1 SEHNR and CDR2 FQNEAQ (reference sequence). The CDR3 region is CASSPPWGMNTEAFF. The CDR3 DNA reads as TGTGCCAGCAGCCCGCCATGGGGGATGAACACTGAAGCTTTCTTT.

V is TRBV12-3 or TRBV12-4 and J is TRBJ1-2, with D possibly TRBD1 on 5 matching bases. The CDR3 is 13 residues long. Trimming removed 2 bases at V and 9 bases at J, with 13 bases between. CDR3 sequence: CASSLPGGLSYTF. The CDR3 nucleotides are TGTGCCAGCAGTTTACCTGGGGGGTTAAGCTACACCTTC.

V and J are TRBV5-6 and TRBJ2-6, with TRBD1 matching over 9 bases. The CDR3 extends over 18 amino acids. V lost 5 bases and J lost 0; bases outside the gene matches: 9. Germline CDR1 SGHDT, CDR2 YYEEEE. CDR3 amino acids: CASRTTGTGRSGANVLTF. In DNA, the CDR3 is TGTGCCAGCAGGACCACCGGGACAGGGCGCTCTGGGGCCAACGTCCTGACTTTC.

This clonotype was detected a few times. V is TRBV10-1 and J is TRBJ2-3; no reliable D call. The CDR3 sequence is 16 residues long. Deletions cut 3 bases from V and 4 bases from J, with 17 bases between. Germline V gene data show CDR1 as WNHNN and CDR2 as SYGVQD (reference sequence). The CDR3 sequence: CASSDSVGPTADTQYF. In DNA, the CDR3 is TGCGCCAGCAGTGATTCCGTAGGGCCTACGGCAGATACGCAGTATTTT.

J is TRBJ1-2 and V is TRBV4-1, with D possibly matching TRBD1 (5 bases). The CDR3 has 13 amino acids. Trimming took 8 bases from V and 4 from J, leaving 14 bases between them. Per germline, CDR1 MGHRA and CDR2 YSYEKL. The CDR3 protein is CASSMTEGYGYTF. The CDR3 DNA is TGCGCCAGCTCCATGACAGAAGGCTATGGCTACACCTTC.

The gene calls are TRBV19 and TRBJ1-5; D unclear. There are 16 residues in the CDR3. The V gene's germline CDR1 is LNHDA and CDR2 SQIVND (reference sequence). The V and J ends lost 4 bases and 0 bases respectively, with 13 bases between them. The CDR3 here is CASSKLVGNSNQPQHF. CDR3 nucleotides: TGTGCCAGTAGTAAGTTAGTAGGGAATAGCAATCAGCCCCAGCATTTT.

This rearrangement joins TRBV11-3 to TRBJ2-5; 9 bases align to TRBD1. With 0 bases clipped from V and 4 bases from J, the junction kept 6 bases outside the gene matches. CDR3 length: 16 amino acids. Germline values: CDR1 SGHNT, CDR2 YENEEA. CDR3 sequence (DNA): TGTGCCAGCAGCTTAGAAAGCGAGGGACAGGGAGAGACCCAGTACTTC. Translating it yields CASSLESEGQGETQYF.

This clonotype was detected only a few times. The chain links TRBV5-1 to TRBJ1-2, with 10 positions matching TRBD1. With 4 bases clipped from V and 8 bases from J, the junction kept 11 bases outside the gene matches. In germline, CDR1 is SGHRS, CDR2 YFSETQ. The CDR3 has 15 amino acids. The DNA for the CDR3 is TGCGCCAGCAGCACAGGGAGGGACAGGGGATACGGCTACACCTTC. This encodes CASSTGRDRGYGYTF.

The chain carries TRBV7-7 and TRBJ2-1; D might be TRBD2 (5 bases). V lost 5 bases and J lost 7, with 9 bases in between. CDR1 is SSHAT, CDR2 FNYEAQ, per germline (reference sequence). The CDR3 is 12 residues long. CDR3 sequence (DNA): TGTGCCAGCAGCACCGGGAATAATGAGCAGTTCTTC. Translated: CASSTGNNEQFF.

This clonotype was seen a single time. This sequence joins TRBV7-9 and TRBJ1-4, with D possibly being TRBD1 (5 bases). CDR1 is SEHNR, CDR2 FQNEAQ, per germline (reference sequence). V was cut by 5 bases and J by 8 bases, with 15 bases left in between. This CDR3 region has 14 residues. CDR3 DNA: TGTGCCAGCAGCCCAGCGGGGACCGGGGAAAAACTGTTTTTT. This gives the protein CASSPAGTGEKLFF.

The table lists this clonotype with a few counts. This chain joins TRBV12-3 or TRBV12-4 and TRBJ2-3, with 9 bases matching TRBD2. Germline trimming cut 2 bases from V and 11 bases from J; bases unmatched to any gene: 2. CDR3 length equals 12 residues. CDR3 DNA: TGTGCCAGCAGTTTAACGCGGGAGGGGCAGTATTTT. Translating gives CASSLTREGQYF.

The chain uses TRBV27 and TRBJ1-2; 8 nucleotides agree with TRBD1. The CDR3 is 16 amino acids. V trimming: 5 bases; J trimming: 4 bases; junction bases outside the gene matches: 12. Germline V CDR1 and CDR2: MNHEY, SMNVEV (reference sequence). This chain's CDR3 is CASSPGQGRKPYGYTF. The CDR3 nucleotides read TGTGCCAGCAGTCCAGGACAGGGACGAAAACCCTATGGCTACACCTTC.

This clonotype was seen more than once but under ten times. The chain couples TRBV28 to TRBJ2-7; D might be TRBD2 (5 bases). With 5 bases removed from V and 2 bases from J, the gap between germline ends came to 19 bases. This CDR3 contains 16 residues. Germline CDR1 reads MDHEN; CDR2 reads SYDVKM. The DNA for the CDR3 is TGTGCCAGCAGTGACCCTCAGCGGTCCGACCCCTACGAGCAGTACTTC. Encoded protein: CASSDPQRSDPYEQYF.

The J gene is TRBJ1-1, the V gene TRBV4-1; no reliable D call. Germline assignment: CDR1 MGHRA and CDR2 YSYEKL. CDR3 length: 13 residues. V lost 0 bases, J lost 5 bases, and 7 bases lay in between. CDR3 sequence: CASSQDGETEAFF. CDR3 sequence (DNA): TGCGCCAGCAGCCAAGATGGGGAAACTGAAGCTTTCTTT.

V gene TRBV10-3 combines with J gene TRBJ2-7, with D maybe TRBD2 (6 bases). Trimming removed 0 bases from V and 3 bases from J, with 9 bases in between. CDR1 is ENHRY and CDR2 is SYGVKD in the germline V gene. The CDR3 has 14 amino acids. DNA of the CDR3: TGTGCCATCAGTGAGTCCGGGGGAGACTACGAGCAGTACTTC. Translation gives CAISESGGDYEQYF.

Comment on this clonotype: Sequence at one end of the junction differs from germline and may be a read error. The chain couples TRBV20-1 to TRBJ2-7; the D is unclear. The CDR3 is 14 amino acids. CDR1 and CDR2 (germline): DFQATT, SNEGSKA (reference sequence). This chain's CDR3 is CSARGRAGSYEKYF. The CDR3 bases are TGCAGTGCTAGAGGCCGTGCCGGCTCCTACGAGAAGTACTTC.

This clonotype was seen a handful of times. The rearrangement uses TRBV7-9 and TRBJ2-3; D unresolved. CDR3 length: 15 amino acids. Germline loops: CDR1 SEHNR, CDR2 FQNEAQ (reference sequence). V lost 4 bases, J lost 2 bases, and 13 bases lay in between. The CDR3 reads CASSSTTFATDTQYF. For the CDR3, the DNA is TGTGCCAGCAGCTCCACAACTTTCGCCACAGATACGCAGTATTTT. The entire variable domain, with the rest obtained from reference TRBV7-9 and TRBJ2-3, is as follows: DTGVSQNPRHKITKRGQNVTFRCDPISEHNRLYWYRQTLGQGPEFLTYFQNEAQLEKSRLLSDRFSAERPKGSFSTLEIQRTEQGDSAMYLCASSSTTFATDTQYFGPGTRLTVL.

V gene TRBV25-1 combines with J gene TRBJ2-2, with TRBD1 matching over 9 bases. From germline, CDR1 is MGHDK and CDR2 SYGVNS. The length of the CDR3 is 13 residues. With V trimmed by 7 bases and J by 13 bases, 10 bases remained unmatched. This CDR3 is CASTGTGTFGLFF. DNA for the CDR3: TGTGCCAGCACCGGGACAGGGACTTTTGGGCTGTTTTTT.

In this sample, this clonotype turned up once. This chain uses TRBV7-9 with TRBJ1-2; D remains ambiguous. Germline V gives CDR1 SEHNR, CDR2 FQNEAQ (reference sequence). The V gene lost 3 bases and the J gene lost 7 bases, with 9 bases spanning the gap. CDR3 length: 12 amino acids. The CDR3 region is CASSLREPGYTF. For the CDR3, the DNA is TGTGCCAGCAGCTTGCGGGAGCCTGGCTACACCTTC.

This chain joins TRBV10-3 and TRBJ2-5; 14 bases align to TRBD2. Losses at the gene ends were 0 bases for V and 11 bases for J; bases not matched to a gene: 14. The CDR3 is made up of 18 amino acids. Germline V gene data show CDR1 as ENHRY and CDR2 as SYGVKD. DNA for the CDR3: TGTGCCATCAGTGAGTCGACTAGCGGGAGGGCCTACGACAATGAGCAGTACTTC. As protein: CAISESTSGRAYDNEQYF.

This clonotype was seen a handful of times. The chain employs TRBV6-5 and TRBJ2-4; D remains ambiguous. This CDR3 region has 14 residues. V lost 2 bases and J lost 1, with 6 bases in between. The germline V gene has CDR1 MNHEY and CDR2 SVGAGI. CDR3 amino acids: CASSYAWAKNIQYF. CDR3 sequence (DNA): TGTGCCAGCAGTTACGCGTGGGCCAAAAACATTCAGTACTTC.

The V and J genes are TRBV30 and TRBJ2-6, with TRBD1 matching over 10 bases. V shed 3 bases and J 0 bases; nucleotides not matched to a gene: 8. The CDR3 length is 18 residues. Germline CDR1 GTSNPN, CDR2 SVGIG (reference sequence). CDR3 sequence: CAWRLGQGVLSGANVLTF. The CDR3 DNA sequence: TGTGCCTGGAGACTAGGACAGGGGGTCCTCTCTGGGGCCAACGTCCTGACTTTC.

In the case of this clonotype: One end of the junction fails to match germline, which may point to a read error. The chain employs TRBV29-1 and TRBJ1-1, with a tentative D call TRBD1 (5 bases). The CDR3 runs to 13 residues. Germline V gene lookup returns CDR1 SQVTM and CDR2 ANQGSEA. The CDR3 DNA reads TGCAGCGTTCAAGGACGGGGGAACACTGAAACTTTCTTT. Its translation is CSVQGRGNTETFF.

The chain is built from TRBV29-1 and TRBJ1-2; D call uncertain. Between the trimmed V and J ends, which lost 4 bases and 0 bases, there was a span of 9 bases. This CDR3 comprises 13 residues. The germline CDR1 and CDR2 sequences are SQVTM and ANQGSEA. The CDR3 sequence is CSVGISPNYGYTF. In DNA, the CDR3 is TGCAGCGTTGGGATCAGTCCTAACTATGGCTACACCTTC. The full variable domain, rest sourced from reference TRBV29-1 and TRBJ1-2, is SAVISQKPSRDICQRGTSLTIQCQVDSQVTMMFWYRQQPGQSLTLIATANQGSEATYESGFVIDKFPISRPNLTFSTLTVSNMSPEDSSIYLCSVGISPNYGYTFGSGTRLTVV.

This chain connects TRBV4-2 to TRBJ1-2; a possible D gene is TRBD1 (6 bases). CDR1 and CDR2 (germline): LGHNA, YNFKEQ. This CDR3 region has 13 residues. Deletions cut 2 bases from V and 7 bases from J, with 11 bases between. The CDR3 sequence: CASSQQGLAGYTF. DNA for the CDR3: TGTGCCAGCAGCCAACAGGGGTTGGCTGGCTACACCTTC.

This clonotype was seen more than once but under ten times. The V gene is TRBV28, the J gene TRBJ2-7; 7 bases line up with TRBD2. The CDR3 is made up of 15 amino acids. The V and J ends lost 1 base and 3 bases, in that order; junction bases with no gene match: 6. Germline assignment: CDR1 MDHEN and CDR2 SYDVKM. CDR3 bases: TGTGCCAGCAGTTTATCGCCAGGGAGGGACTACGAGCAGTACTTC. It yields the protein CASSLSPGRDYEQYF. Supplemented by reference TRBV28 and TRBJ2-7, the full variable domain reads DVKVTQSSRYLVKRTGEKVFLECVQDMDHENMFWYRQDPGLGLRLIYFSYDVKMKEKGDIPEGYSVSREKKERFSLILESASTNQTSMYLCASSLSPGRDYEQYFGPGTRLTVT.

The chain links TRBV29-1 to TRBJ2-2; 12 bases map to TRBD2. The CDR3 totals 18 residues. The germline V gene encodes CDR1 SQVTM and CDR2 ANQGSEA. V was pared by 6 bases and J by 0 bases, with 11 bases of the junction left unmatched. CDR3 amino acids: CSVAPWTSGVANTGELFF. The CDR3 nucleotides read TGCAGCGTCGCCCCATGGACTAGCGGGGTGGCGAACACCGGGGAGCTGTTTTTT.

This clonotype was recorded a few times. The rearrangement joins TRBV20-1 to TRBJ2-7; D perhaps matches TRBD1 (6 bases). Germline CDR1 reads DFQATT; CDR2 reads SNEGSKA (reference sequence). The CDR3 is made up of 17 amino acids. Trimming pared 0 bases from V and 4 bases from J, leaving 22 bases between. This chain's CDR3 is CSARDPMGSRQAYEQYF. The CDR3 bases are TGCAGTGCTAGAGATCCTATGGGGAGTAGACAGGCTTACGAGCAGTACTTC.

This clonotype has more than one count but fewer than ten. This chain links TRBV12-3 or TRBV12-4 with TRBJ1-2, with D maybe TRBD1 (5 bases). Trimming removed 6 bases from V and 2 bases from J, with 22 bases in between. The CDR3 loop spans 17 amino acids. The CDR3 coding sequence is TGTGCCAGCAGACCCATCGATCCACGGGGCAGGAACTATGGCTACACCTTC. Amino acid sequence: CASRPIDPRGRNYGYTF.